These T cell receptor beta chains were read from a single sample in a study of beta chain features in type 1 diabetes. TCRdb's copy holds only in-frame clones and misses some; the assay was immunoSEQ multiplex PCR. The table records approximately 250,000 clones, roughly 25% of them present only once. Material: naive CD4+ T cells from blood. These receptors were collected from a woman younger than 45 with type 1 diabetes. Both conserved end residues are part of each CDR3. The D gene is left open where the match is weak. For some rows the clone size is stated as once, few or many, or as a class when expanded; others skip it.

d_call j_call clone_size v_call cdr3_aa cdr3_nt
NA TRBJ1-2 few TRBV7-2 CASSPQRDNYGYTF TGTGCCAGCAGCCCCCAGCGGGATAACTATGGCTACACCTTC
TRBD1 TRBJ2-2 NA TRBV30 CAWRGTDRATETGELFF TGTGCCTGGAGAGGTACAGACAGGGCTACCGAAACCGGGGAGCTGTTTTTT
NA TRBJ2-7 NA TRBV28 CASSFRYEQYF TGTGCCAGCAGTTTTCGGTACGAGCAGTACTTC
NA TRBJ2-7 few TRBV2 CASSEAKWSSYEQYF TGTGCCAGCAGTGAAGCCAAATGGAGCTCCTACGAGCAGTACTTC
NA TRBJ2-7 NA TRBV6-6 CASSYSNTEPTKQYF TGTGCCAGCAGTTACTCGAACACAGAGCCTACGAAGCAGTACTTC
NA TRBJ2-1 few TRBV29-1 CSSSVSSYNEQFF TGCAGCTCTAGCGTTAGCTCCTACAATGAGCAGTTCTTC
TRBD1 TRBJ2-7 NA TRBV9 CASSDGTGSSYEQYF TGTGCCAGCAGCGACGGGACAGGGAGCTCCTACGAGCAGTACTTC
NA TRBJ2-4 few TRBV5-1 CASSLDWGDIQYF TGCGCCAGCAGCTTGGACTGGGGAGACATTCAGTACTTC
TRBD1 TRBJ2-5 NA TRBV29-1 CSVETTGGETQYF TGCAGCGTTGAAACGACAGGGGGCGAGACCCAGTACTTC
TRBD2 TRBJ2-5 NA TRBV7-7 CASSPGLAWLETQYF TGTGCTAGCAGCCCCGGACTAGCCTGGTTAGAGACCCAGTACTTC
NA TRBJ1-1 few TRBV18 CASSPSLRREDTEAFF TGTGCCAGCTCACCATCCCTCCGCAGGGAAGACACTGAAGCTTTCTTT
TRBD2 TRBJ2-7 few TRBV6-6 CASSYSTSGSYEQYF TGTGCCAGCAGTTACTCTACTAGCGGGTCCTACGAGCAGTACTTC
TRBD1 TRBJ2-7 few TRBV28 CASRRTGGEQYF TGTGCCAGCAGGCGGACAGGGGGCGAGCAGTACTTC
NA TRBJ2-1 few TRBV11-1 CASSRDFNKQFF TGTGCCAGCAGCCGGGACTTCAACAAGCAGTTCTTC
NA TRBJ2-3 NA TRBV6-4 CASKEAATTDTQYF TGTGCCAGCAAAGAGGCAGCAACCACAGATACGCAGTATTTT
NA TRBJ1-2 NA TRBV29-1 CSVADSPLDYGYTF TGCAGCGTAGCAGACAGCCCTCTTGACTATGGCTACACCTTC
NA TRBJ2-3 NA TRBV5-1 CASSFGAETASDTQYF TGCGCCAGCAGTTTCGGCGCGGAGACGGCGTCAGATACGCAGTATTTT
NA TRBJ2-7 few TRBV5-1 CASTNGPSSYEQYF TGCGCCAGCACGAACGGTCCTTCCTCCTACGAGCAGTACTTC
NA TRBJ2-3 NA TRBV20-1 CSASVPDTQYF TGCAGTGCTTCGGTGCCAGATACGCAGTATTTT
NA TRBJ1-2 few TRBV30 CAWSGGGYGYTF TGTGCCTGGAGCGGGGGGGGCTATGGCTACACCTTC
NA TRBJ2-5 NA TRBV18 CASSPPGVEGETQYF TGTGCCAGCTCACCCCCGGGAGTAGAAGGAGAGACCCAGTACTTC
NA TRBJ2-7 NA TRBV19 CASQDRTTYEQYF TGTGCCAGCCAAGACAGGACCACCTACGAGCAGTACTTC